This TCR beta chain was sequenced during a study of T cell responses to AZD1222 COVID-19 vaccine. Data came from immunoSEQ multiplex PCR; TCRdb stores just in-frame clones and leaves some out. The profile covers over 150,000 clones, with 87% appearing a single time and less than 1.3% taken by the ten largest. The CDR3 totals 12 residues. CDR1 and CDR2 from the germline V gene are SQVTM and ANQGSEA. V was pared by 3 bases and J by 5 bases, with 10 bases between. This TCR was sampled from an adult who received the AZD1222 COVID-19 vaccine. The J gene is TRBJ1-1, the V gene TRBV29-1; D is unresolved. The material sequenced was peripheral blood, taken 28 days after the second AZD1222 dose. The CDR3 loop reads CSVDVSSTEAFF. In nucleotides, the CDR3 is TGCAGCGTTGACGTCAGCTCGACTGAAGCTTTCTTT. The full variable domain, its missing parts supplied by reference TRBV29-1 and TRBJ1-1, is SAVISQKPSRDICQRGTSLTIQCQVDSQVTMMFWYRQQPGQSLTLIATANQGSEATYESGFVIDKFPISRPNLTFSTLTVSNMSPEDSSIYLCSVDVSSTEAFFGQGTRLTVV.